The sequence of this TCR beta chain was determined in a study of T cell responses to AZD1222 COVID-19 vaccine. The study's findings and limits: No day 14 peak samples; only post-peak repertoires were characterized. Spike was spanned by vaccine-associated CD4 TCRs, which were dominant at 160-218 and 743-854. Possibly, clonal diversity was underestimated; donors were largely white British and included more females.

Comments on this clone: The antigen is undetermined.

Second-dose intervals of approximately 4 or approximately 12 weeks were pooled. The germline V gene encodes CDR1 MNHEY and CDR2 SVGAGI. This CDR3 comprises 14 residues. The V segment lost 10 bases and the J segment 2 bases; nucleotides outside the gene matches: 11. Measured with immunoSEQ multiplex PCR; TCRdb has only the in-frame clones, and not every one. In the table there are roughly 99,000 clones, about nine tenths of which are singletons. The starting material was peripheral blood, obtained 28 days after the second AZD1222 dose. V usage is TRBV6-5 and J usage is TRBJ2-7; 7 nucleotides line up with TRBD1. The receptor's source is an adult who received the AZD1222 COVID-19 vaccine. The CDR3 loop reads CATQPGQIPYEQYF. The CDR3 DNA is TGTGCCACCCAACCGGGACAGATCCCCTACGAGCAGTACTTC.